The rows below give T cell receptor beta chains drawn from one sample of a study of T cell repertoires in cytomegalovirus infection. A single record per CDR3 protein comes from TCRdb applying MiXCR to the reads. The sample contains about 920,000 distinct CDR3 sequences, about 33% of which appear only once. Antigens for these TCRs are unknown. Source: cultured CD8+ T cells from PBMCs, taken from culture after CMV antigen stimulation. The source of these receptors is a human donor in good health (CMV status not recorded). Some clones in this sample may be carry-over from other donors' samples. Each CDR3 is given with its conserved first and last residue. Fields, in order: D gene, clone size, J gene, V gene, CDR3 DNA, CDR3 protein. A D gene is named only where the DNA matches it firmly. Where a row states a size, it is once, few, many or the class of an expanded clone; other rows omit it.

TRBD1	few	TRBJ2-2	TRBV27	TGTGCCAGCAGTTTAAGAGGACAGGTTTCCACCGGGGAGCTGTTTTTT	CASSLRGQVSTGELFF
TRBD1	NA	TRBJ2-7	TRBV19	TGTGCCAGTAGTATTTGGGACAGAGCCTACGAGCAGTACTTC	CASSIWDRAYEQYF
NA	NA	TRBJ2-1	TRBV7-3	TGTGCCAGCAGCTTTGTTTCCAGCAATGAGCAGTTCTTC	CASSFVSSNEQFF
TRBD2	NA	TRBJ2-1	TRBV7-8	TGTGCCAGCAGCTTAGACGGGGGGTTCTACAATGAGCAGTTCTTC	CASSLDGGFYNEQFF
TRBD2	NA	TRBJ2-3	TRBV6-8	TGTGCCAGCAGTTACCCCGGACTAGTGGGGAACACAGATACGCAGTATTTT	CASSYPGLVGNTDTQYF
TRBD2	NA	TRBJ2-3	TRBV12-3/TRBV12-4	TGTGCCAGCAGTTTTTGGACCGGGACTAGCGAGGGGACAGATACGCAGTATTTT	CASSFWTGTSEGTDTQYF
TRBD1	many	TRBJ2-1	TRBV7-6	TGTGCCAGCAGCTTAGGGGGGACAGCCTACAATGAGCAGTTCTTC	CASSLGGTAYNEQFF
NA	NA	TRBJ1-5	TRBV27	TGTGCCAGCAGTTTTAGAACAGGGCCCCAGCATTTT	CASSFRTGPQHF
NA	few	TRBJ2-3	TRBV27	TGTGCCAGCAGTTTAATCGCATCCAGTAGCACAGATACGCAGTATTTT	CASSLIASSSTDTQYF
NA	NA	TRBJ1-1	TRBV7-8	TGTGCCAGCAGCTTGAGGGGGATTTCCACTGAAGCTTTCTTT	CASSLRGISTEAFF
NA	NA	TRBJ2-2	TRBV12-3/TRBV12-4	TGTGCCAGCAGTTTCTGGGCCGCGGCCGGGGAGCTGTTTTTT	CASSFWAAAGELFF
NA	few	TRBJ2-7	TRBV7-9	TGTGCCAGCACCGCTTCCAGGGGAAAGTCCTACGAGCAGTACTTC	CASTASRGKSYEQYF
NA	few	TRBJ2-3	TRBV7-6	TGTGCCAGCCAACAGGCTAGCACAGATACGCAGTATTTT	CASQQASTDTQYF
NA	NA	TRBJ2-2	TRBV5-5	TGTGCCAGCAGCTTTCCCTATGACACGAACACCGGGGAGCTGTTTTTT	CASSFPYDTNTGELFF
TRBD2	NA	TRBJ2-3	TRBV4-1	TGCGCCAGCAGCCAAGGGGTAGCGGGTAGCACAGATACGCAGTATTTT	CASSQGVAGSTDTQYF
TRBD2	few	TRBJ2-3	TRBV19	TGTGCCAGTAGGGTAAGGACTAGCGGGTACACAGATACGCAGTATTTT	CASRVRTSGYTDTQYF
NA	few	TRBJ2-3	TRBV6-1	TGTGCCACCTCCGGACAGATAGACACAGATACGCAGTATTTT	CATSGQIDTDTQYF
TRBD2	few	TRBJ2-5	TRBV20-1	TGCAGTGCTAGGGCTAGCGGGGGCCAAGAGACCCAGTACTTC	CSARASGGQETQYF
NA	NA	TRBJ2-3	TRBV12-3/TRBV12-4	TGTGCCAGCAGTCAGGACGGGTTCCTCACAGATACGCAGTATTTT	CASSQDGFLTDTQYF
NA	NA	TRBJ2-3	TRBV9	TGTGCCAGCAGCGTAGAGAGGGACGAAGATACAGATACGCAGTATTTT	CASSVERDEDTDTQYF
NA	many	TRBJ1-1	TRBV7-2	TGTGCCAGCAGTTTACTTGACTGGGGCACTGAAGCTTTCTTT	CASSLLDWGTEAFF
TRBD2	few	TRBJ2-1	TRBV5-6	TGTGCCAGCAGCACGGGACTAGCGGCCTACAATGAGCAGTTCTTC	CASSTGLAAYNEQFF
NA	NA	TRBJ2-5	TRBV4-3	TGCACCAGCAGCCAAGAATTTCTGGGATCGCAAGAGACCCAGTACTTC	CTSSQEFLGSQETQYF
TRBD1	few	TRBJ1-5	TRBV15	TGTGCCACCAGCAGTCCGGACAGGGGCAATCAGCCCCAGCATTTT	CATSSPDRGNQPQHF
NA	many	TRBJ1-1	TRBV7-9	TGTGCCAGCAGCTTAGTAGCAGGAGGGAACACTGAAGCTTTCTTT	CASSLVAGGNTEAFF
NA	NA	TRBJ1-2	TRBV7-8	TGTGCCAGCAGCTTAGCGCGAACGCAGGGATTTTATGGCTACACCTTC	CASSLARTQGFYGYTF
TRBD2	few	TRBJ2-3	TRBV6-5	TGTGCCAGCAGATTACTGGGGGTGAGGGGCGGGGGGGCCCTAGATACGCAGTATTTT	CASRLLGVRGGGALDTQYF
TRBD1	few	TRBJ2-7	TRBV2	TGTGCCAGCAGGGAGGGACAGGGAAGCCACGAGCAGTACTTC	CASREGQGSHEQYF
NA	NA	TRBJ1-1	TRBV9	TGTGCCAGCAGCGTAGAAGGGTTTAACACTGAAGCTTTCTTT	CASSVEGFNTEAFF
TRBD1	NA	TRBJ1-6	TRBV5-5	TGTGCCAGCAGTTCACCCGGGACAGAAGATAATTCACCCCTCCACTTT	CASSSPGTEDNSPLHF
NA	NA	TRBJ1-5	TRBV19	TGTGCCAGTAGTATGGTGGCAGGGGATATTGTTAGCAATCAGCCCCAGCATTTT	CASSMVAGDIVSNQPQHF
NA	few	TRBJ1-2	TRBV13	TGTGCCAGCAGCTTAGGCCTAGGTCTTTCCTCAACCTATGGCTACACCTTC	CASSLGLGLSSTYGYTF
NA	NA	TRBJ2-3	TRBV19	TGTGCCAGTAGTATGCAGGGCCCAGATACGCAGTATTTT	CASSMQGPDTQYF
TRBD1	NA	TRBJ1-2	TRBV11-1	TGTGCCAGCAGCCCGGGGACAGGGGAAAGCTATGGCTACACCTTC	CASSPGTGESYGYTF
TRBD1	NA	TRBJ2-3	TRBV12-3/TRBV12-4	TGTGCCAGCAGTTTCAGGGGGCAAGATACGCAGTATTTT	CASSFRGQDTQYF
NA	many	TRBJ2-7	TRBV7-8	TGTGCCAGCAGCCTAACAGACAACGAGCAGTACTTC	CASSLTDNEQYF
NA	few	TRBJ2-2	TRBV6-2/TRBV6-3	TGTGCCAGCAAAGGGGCTGGGACCGGGGAGCTGTTTTTT	CASKGAGTGELFF
NA	NA	TRBJ2-2	TRBV29-1	TGCAGCGTTGCGGGGGCCAACACCGGGGAGCTGTTTTTT	CSVAGANTGELFF
NA	few	TRBJ1-5	TRBV15	TGTGCCACCAGCTCGGGGGGACAGCCCCAGCATTTT	CATSSGGQPQHF
NA	many	TRBJ1-1	TRBV7-9	TGTGCCAGCAGCCACCCCCCCCGGGGAGGGAGGGACGTTGAAGCTTTCTTT	CASSHPPRGGRDVEAFF
NA	NA	TRBJ1-4	TRBV25-1	TGTGCCAGCAGTGACGTATACACGGGAACTAATGAAAAACTGTTTTTT	CASSDVYTGTNEKLFF
NA	few	TRBJ1-5	TRBV7-4	TGTGCCAGCAGCTCTAGCGGGGATGCCAATCAGCCCCAGCATTTT	CASSSSGDANQPQHF
NA	many	TRBJ1-2	TRBV6-1	TGTGCCAGCAGTGAAGAGCTTCCGGAAAACTATGGCTACACCTTC	CASSEELPENYGYTF
TRBD1	few	TRBJ2-1	TRBV28	TGTGCCAGCAGTTTTTGGGACAGGGTGGATGAGCAGTTCTTC	CASSFWDRVDEQFF
NA	few	TRBJ1-2	TRBV12-3/TRBV12-4	TGTGCCAGCATCCTGGAAGGGTTTGGCTACACCTTC	CASILEGFGYTF
TRBD1	NA	TRBJ2-2	TRBV12-5	TGTGCTAGTGCCGAGACAGGGAGGAACACCGGGGAGCTGTTTTTT	CASAETGRNTGELFF